This T cell receptor (beta chain) was documented in a study of blood T cell repertoires in COVID-19. Study details: The cDNA or gDNA used as material had been derived from T cells, B-cell-depleted T cells, or PBMCs.

Germline values: CDR1 SEHNR, CDR2 FQNEAQ (reference sequence). Trimming shortened V by 5 bases and J by 2 bases, and 10 bases separated the two germline ends. The CDR3 covers 14 residues. The protocol was immunoSEQ multiplex PCR, while the TCRdb copy is restricted to in-frame clones and leaves out a portion. This sample has roughly 260,000 clones, with approximately 82% found just once. This chain links TRBV7-9 with TRBJ1-5; D remains ambiguous. This TCR derives from a woman older than 75 with active or convalescent COVID-19. The sequencing sample was made of peripheral blood. CDR3 bases: TGTGCCAGCAGCCCAGGCTATGGCAATCAGCCCCAGCATTTT. Encoded protein: CASSPGYGNQPQHF.